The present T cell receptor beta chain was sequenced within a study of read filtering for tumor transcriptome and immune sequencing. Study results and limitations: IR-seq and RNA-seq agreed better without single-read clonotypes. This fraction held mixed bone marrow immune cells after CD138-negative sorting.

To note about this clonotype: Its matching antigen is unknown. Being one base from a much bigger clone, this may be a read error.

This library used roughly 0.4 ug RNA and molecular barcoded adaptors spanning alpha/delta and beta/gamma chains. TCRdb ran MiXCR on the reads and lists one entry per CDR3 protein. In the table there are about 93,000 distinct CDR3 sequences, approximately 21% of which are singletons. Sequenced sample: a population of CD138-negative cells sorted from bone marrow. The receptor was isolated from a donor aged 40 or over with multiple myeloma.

The CDR3, as DNA: TGTGCCACCAGTGATTTGTACACGAACGCCGGGGAGCTGTTTTTT. Protein sequence: CATSDLYTNAGELFF. The J gene is TRBJ2-2, the V gene TRBV24-1; D is unclear. The germline CDR1 and CDR2 sequences are KGHDR and SFDVKD. The CDR3 spans 15 residues.